This is a list of T cell receptor beta chains from one sample in a study of memory CD4+ T cells and cytomegalovirus serostatus. Some clones are missing from TCRdb's copy, which holds only in-frame ones; the method was immunoSEQ multiplex PCR. The data hold 50,000 or so clones, with 82% observed a single time. Specimen: memory CD4+ T cells from blood. The receptors come from an adult in good health and CMV-seronegative. CDR3s include the opening cysteine and the closing phenylalanine or tryptophan. The D gene is left open where the match is weak. The size field is filled for only some rows; it gives once, few, many or a size class.

TRBV5-8	TRBD1	NA	TRBJ2-2	CASSLQGKVNTGELFF	TGTGCCAGCAGCTTACAGGGGAAGGTGAACACCGGGGAGCTGTTTTTT
TRBV7-9	NA	NA	TRBJ1-1	CASVETGLNTEAFF	TGTGCCAGCGTTGAAACAGGGCTGAACACTGAAGCTTTCTTT
TRBV7-7	NA	NA	TRBJ2-1	CASSLDQGDEQFF	TGTGCCAGCAGCTTAGACCAGGGCGATGAGCAGTTCTTC
TRBV27	NA	NA	TRBJ2-6	CASSLRGDANVLTF	TGTGCCAGCAGTTTAAGGGGGGATGCCAACGTCCTGACTTTC
TRBV4-1	NA	NA	TRBJ2-5	CASSPTAQETQYF	TGCGCCAGCAGCCCGACTGCACAAGAGACCCAGTACTTC
TRBV6-5	NA	NA	TRBJ1-6	CASSLQADYNSPLHF	TGTGCCAGCAGCCTACAGGCGGACTATAATTCACCCCTCCACTTT
TRBV7-8	NA	NA	TRBJ2-3	CASSSQTARETQYF	TGTGCCAGCAGCTCCCAAACCGCTAGGGAAACGCAGTATTTT
TRBV18	NA	NA	TRBJ2-2	CASSFVAGELFF	TGTGCCAGCTCATTTGTCGCTGGGGAGCTGTTTTTT
TRBV2	TRBD1	NA	TRBJ1-2	CASSEALQGFGYTF	TGTGCCAGCAGTGAAGCGCTACAGGGGTTTGGCTACACCTTC
TRBV14	TRBD1	NA	TRBJ1-1	CASSFGQAPAEAFF	TGTGCCAGCAGCTTCGGACAGGCCCCGGCCGAAGCTTTCTTT
TRBV7-6	NA	NA	TRBJ1-3	CASSFSGNTIYF	TGTGCCAGCAGCTTTTCCGGAAACACCATATATTTT
TRBV4-1	NA	NA	TRBJ2-7	CASSQQPAGAISNEQYF	TGCGCCAGCAGCCAACAACCGGCAGGGGCAATCTCGAACGAGCAGTACTTC
TRBV1	NA	NA	TRBJ2-7	CTSSQETTSGNYEQYF	TGCACCAGCAGCCAAGAGACGACTAGCGGAAACTACGAGCAGTACTTC
TRBV5-4	NA	NA	TRBJ2-1	CASSLGQNSYNEQFF	TGTGCCAGCAGCTTGGGGCAGAACTCCTACAATGAGCAGTTCTTC
TRBV7-9	NA	NA	TRBJ1-3	CASSLRAGAGNTIYF	TGTGCCAGCAGCCTTCGGGCGGGGGCTGGAAACACCATATATTTT
TRBV4-2	TRBD1	NA	TRBJ1-2	CASSQDLGGQVNYGYTF	TGTGCCAGCAGCCAAGATTTAGGGGGACAGGTAAACTATGGCTACACCTTC
TRBV19	TRBD1	once	TRBJ1-6	CASSMLDRDNSPLHF	TGTGCCAGTAGTATGCTGGACAGGGACAATTCACCCCTCCACTTT